Given below is one T cell receptor (beta chain) in context. This sample is part of a study of blood T cell repertoires in COVID-19. At the level of the study: Samples came from the United States, Italy and Spain, spanning acute and convalescent COVID-19. PBMCs, B-cell-depleted T cells, or T cells were the source of the cDNA or gDNA that made up the material.

In the source study's methods: Amplifying reference gene primers gave estimates of nucleated cell counts. Assay: immunoSEQ multiplex PCR; the TCRdb copy retains only in-frame clones and omits some. Clone size and V and J calls were adopted from that table, with D and trimming inferred from the DNA. The sample carries roughly 230,000 clones, 80% to 85% recorded once. Germline CDR1 reads DFQATT; CDR2 reads SNEGSKA (reference sequence). This CDR3 contains 14 residues. V lost 3 bases and J 2 bases, leaving 13 bases between the germline ends. This receptor was identified in a man aged 45-65 years with active or convalescent COVID-19. The J gene is TRBJ2-5, the V gene TRBV20-1; perhaps TRBD1 as D (7 bases). Sequenced: peripheral blood. The CDR3 DNA follows: TGCAGTGCTAGTTCAGGGGGGTATCAAGAGACCCAGTACTTC. Its protein is CSASSGGYQETQYF.